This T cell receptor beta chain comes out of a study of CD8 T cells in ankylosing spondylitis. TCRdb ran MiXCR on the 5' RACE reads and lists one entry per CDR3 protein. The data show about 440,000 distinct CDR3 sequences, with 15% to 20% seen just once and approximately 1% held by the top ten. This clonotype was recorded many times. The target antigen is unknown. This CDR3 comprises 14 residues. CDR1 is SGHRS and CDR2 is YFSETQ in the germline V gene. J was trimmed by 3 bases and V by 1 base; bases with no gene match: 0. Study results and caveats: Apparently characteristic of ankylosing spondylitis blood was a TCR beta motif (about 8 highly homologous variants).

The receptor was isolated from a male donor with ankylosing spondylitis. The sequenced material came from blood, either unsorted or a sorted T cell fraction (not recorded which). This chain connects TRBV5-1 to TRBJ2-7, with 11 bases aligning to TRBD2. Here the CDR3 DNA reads TGCGCCAGCAGCTTGACTAGCGGGGGCTACGAGCAGTACTTC. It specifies CASSLTSGGYEQYF.